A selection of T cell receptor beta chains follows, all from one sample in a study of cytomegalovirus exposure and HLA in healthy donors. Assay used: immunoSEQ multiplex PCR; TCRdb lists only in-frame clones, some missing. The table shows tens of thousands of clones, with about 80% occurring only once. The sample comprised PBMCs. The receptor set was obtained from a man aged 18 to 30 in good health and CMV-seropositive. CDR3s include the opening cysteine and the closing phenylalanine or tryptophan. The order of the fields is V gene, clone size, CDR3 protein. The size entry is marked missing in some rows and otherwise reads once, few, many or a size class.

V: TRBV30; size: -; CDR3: CAWRILAGAETQYF
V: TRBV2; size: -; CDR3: CAYSRVEREKLFF
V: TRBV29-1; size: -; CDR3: CSGETYGTSGLYNEQFF
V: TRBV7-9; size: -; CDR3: CASSPPQGPGSPLHF
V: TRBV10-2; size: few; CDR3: CASSESRDPLNYGYTF
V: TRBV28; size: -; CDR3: CATDRGDGYTF
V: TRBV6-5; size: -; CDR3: CASSYADSLLEAFF
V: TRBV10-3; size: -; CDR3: CATAEQGRGGYTF
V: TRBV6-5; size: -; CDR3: CASSRTGNEKLFF
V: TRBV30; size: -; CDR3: CAYGVAYARQPQHF
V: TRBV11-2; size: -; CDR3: CASSLPGRGSNEQFF
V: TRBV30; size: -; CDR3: CAWAGQGEDYGYTF
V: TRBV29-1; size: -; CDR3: CSGGGTLNTQYF
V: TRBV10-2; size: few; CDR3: CASSPDWNTEAFF
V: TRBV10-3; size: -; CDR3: CAISLSGVPQETQYF
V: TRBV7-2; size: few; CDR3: CASSLALLSYEQYF
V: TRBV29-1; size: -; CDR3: CSVLRDTTYEQYF
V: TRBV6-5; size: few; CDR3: CASSYGTGDPDTQYF
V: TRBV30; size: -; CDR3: CAWSVTLNQPQHF
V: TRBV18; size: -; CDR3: CASSPPGGVAEAFF
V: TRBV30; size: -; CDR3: CAWSRQGHEQYF
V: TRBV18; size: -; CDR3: CASSPGLGYEQYF
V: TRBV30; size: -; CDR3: CAWRHTGANTEAFF
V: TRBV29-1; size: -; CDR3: CSVGISYEQYF
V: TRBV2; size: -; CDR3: CASSELGGVRETQYF
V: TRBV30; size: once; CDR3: CAWSGTGTGDYTF
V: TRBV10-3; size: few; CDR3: CAISESRGGTNTEAFF